A single sample gave rise to the 8 T cell receptor beta chains below, sequenced in a study of blood T cell repertoires in COVID-19. The data were produced by immunoSEQ multiplex PCR, yet TCRdb's version contains in-frame clones alone and is incomplete. Of around 120,000 clones in the sample, 90% were seen once. The source material was peripheral blood. The receptor source for this set is a man aged 50 to 60 with active COVID-19.

This chain connects TRBV2 to TRBJ1-2; 8 bases are shared with TRBD1. This CDR3 has 13 residues. Trimming at V came to 9 bases and at J to 5 bases, leaving 8 bases not matched to a gene. Germline V lookup: CDR1 SNHLY, CDR2 FYNNEI. The CDR3 coding sequence is TGTGCCAGAGTGACAGGGGACCGATATGGCTACACCTTC. Protein product: CARVTGDRYGYTF. Combining the CDR3 with reference TRBV2 and TRBJ1-2 gives the whole variable domain EPEVTQTPSHQVTQMGQEVILRCVPISNHLYFYWYRQILGQKVEFLVSFYNNEISEKSEIFDDQFSVERPDGSNFTLKIRSTKLEDSAMYFCARVTGDRYGYTFGSGTRLTVV.

The chain combines TRBV18 with TRBJ1-1, with D hard to call. Germline-derived CDR1 and CDR2 are KGHSH and LQKENI. CDR3 length: 15 residues. V was clipped by 5 bases and J by 2 bases, with 15 bases between them. In DNA form, the CDR3 reads TGTGCCAGCTCAACCGGGGTGGAAGGAAACACTGAAGCTTTCTTT. This codes for CASSTGVEGNTEAFF.

Note on this clone: One end of the junction varies from germline; a read error may be responsible. The rearrangement links TRBV11-2 to TRBJ1-2; 7 nucleotides line up with TRBD1. The CDR3 is 17 amino acids. Germline-derived CDR1 and CDR2 are SGHAT and FQNNGV. CDR3 sequence reads: CTSSPQQGPSGRYGYTF. In DNA form, the CDR3 reads TGTACCAGCAGCCCCCAACAGGGGCCATCGGGTCGCTATGGCTACACCTTC.

This clone has only a few counts. This chain joins TRBV9 and TRBJ2-1; 7 bases agree with TRBD2. With 5 bases clipped from V and 9 bases from J, the junction kept 8 bases outside the gene matches. The CDR3 loop spans 13 amino acids. Per the germline V gene, CDR1 is SGDLS and CDR2 is YYNGEE. CDR3: CASSDSRGVEQFF. CDR3 DNA: TGTGCCAGCAGTGACAGCCGGGGGGTTGAGCAGTTCTTC. Using reference TRBV9 and TRBJ2-1 for the parts outside the CDR3, the full variable domain is DSGVTQTPKHLITATGQRVTLRCSPRSGDLSVYWYQQSLDQGLQFLIQYYNGEERAKGNILERFSAQQFPDLHSELNLSSLELGDSALYFCASSDSRGVEQFFGPGTRLTVL.

The chain has TRBV5-4 and TRBJ1-5, with D possibly TRBD1 on 6 matching bases. V lost 0 bases, J lost 1 base, and 8 bases lay in between. Germline V CDR1 and CDR2: SGHNT, YYREEE (reference sequence). The CDR3 has 15 amino acids. The CDR3 is CASSLDGQSNQPQHF. The CDR3 DNA is TGTGCCAGCAGCTTGGACGGACAGAGCAATCAGCCCCAGCATTTT.

This chain links TRBV5-6 with TRBJ2-5; TRBD1 agrees at 9 bases. The germline V gene has CDR1 SGHDT and CDR2 YYEEEE. The V gene end was trimmed by 6 bases and the J gene end by 5 bases; junction bases not matched to a gene: 8. This CDR3 contains 14 residues. DNA of the CDR3: TGTGCCAGCACGCTCGGACAGGGGTCGGAGACCCAGTACTTC. As protein: CASTLGQGSETQYF.

The chain carries TRBV19 and TRBJ1-1; D is uncertain. V was trimmed by 6 bases and J by 11 bases, leaving 13 bases between them. The CDR3 is made up of 11 amino acids. Germline CDR1 and CDR2: LNHDA and SQIVND (reference sequence). In DNA form, the CDR3 reads TGTGCCAGTAGGCTTGGGTCCAGGGCTTTCTTT. As protein: CASRLGSRAFF.

The rearrangement joins TRBV6-1 to TRBJ1-5; D may be TRBD1 (6 bases). The CDR3 loop spans 17 amino acids. The germline V gene has CDR1 MNHNS and CDR2 SASEGT. Trimming stripped 1 base from V and 5 bases from J, with 18 bases between. The CDR3 sequence is CASSEGTALPGDQPQHF. CDR3 coding DNA: TGTGCCAGCAGTGAAGGGACAGCCCTACCCGGGGATCAGCCCCAGCATTTT.